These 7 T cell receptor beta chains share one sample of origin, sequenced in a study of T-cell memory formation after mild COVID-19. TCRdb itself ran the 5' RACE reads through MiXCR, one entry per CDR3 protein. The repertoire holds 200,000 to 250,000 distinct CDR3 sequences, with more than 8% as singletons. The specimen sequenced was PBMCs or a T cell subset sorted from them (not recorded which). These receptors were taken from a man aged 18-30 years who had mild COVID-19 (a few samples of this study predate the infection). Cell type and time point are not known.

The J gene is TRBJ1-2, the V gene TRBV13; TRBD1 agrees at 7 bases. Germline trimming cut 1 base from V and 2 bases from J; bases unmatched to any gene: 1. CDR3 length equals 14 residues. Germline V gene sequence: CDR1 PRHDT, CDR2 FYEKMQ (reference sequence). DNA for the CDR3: TGTGCCAGCAGCTTAGAACAGGGGAACTATGGCTACACCTTC. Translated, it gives CASSLEQGNYGYTF. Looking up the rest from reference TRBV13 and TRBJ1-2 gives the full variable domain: AAGVIQSPRHLIKEKRETATLKCYPIPRHDTVYWYQQGPGQDPQFLISFYEKMQSDKGSIPDRFSAQQFSDYHSELNMSSLELGDSALYFCASSLEQGNYGYTFGSGTRLTVV.

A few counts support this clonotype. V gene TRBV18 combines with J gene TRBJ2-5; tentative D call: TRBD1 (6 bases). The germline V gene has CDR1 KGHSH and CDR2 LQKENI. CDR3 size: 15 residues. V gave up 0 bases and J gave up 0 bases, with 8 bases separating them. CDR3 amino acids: CASSPPGANQETQYF. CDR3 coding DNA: TGTGCCAGCTCACCACCGGGGGCAAACCAAGAGACCCAGTACTTC.

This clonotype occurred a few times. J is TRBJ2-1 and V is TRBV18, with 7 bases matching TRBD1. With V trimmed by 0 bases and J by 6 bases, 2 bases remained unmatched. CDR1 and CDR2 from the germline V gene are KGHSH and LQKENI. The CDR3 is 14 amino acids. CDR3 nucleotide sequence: TGTGCCAGCTCACCACCGACAGGGTTCAATGAGCAGTTCTTC. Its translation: CASSPPTGFNEQFF.

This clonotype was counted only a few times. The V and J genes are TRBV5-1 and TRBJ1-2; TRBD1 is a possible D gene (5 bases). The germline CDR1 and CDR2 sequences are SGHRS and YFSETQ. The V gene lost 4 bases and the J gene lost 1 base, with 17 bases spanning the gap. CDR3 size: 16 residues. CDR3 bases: TGCGCCAGCAGCGGACAAGGCTTACTTCTTAACTATGGCTACACCTTC. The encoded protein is CASSGQGLLLNYGYTF.

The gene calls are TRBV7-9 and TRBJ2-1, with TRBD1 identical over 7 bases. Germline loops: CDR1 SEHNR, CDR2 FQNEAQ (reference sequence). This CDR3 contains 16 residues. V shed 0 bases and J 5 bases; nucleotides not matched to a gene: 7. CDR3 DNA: TGTGCCAGCAGCTTAGCCTGGCGACAGGGAAACAATGAGCAGTTCTTC. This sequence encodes CASSLAWRQGNNEQFF.

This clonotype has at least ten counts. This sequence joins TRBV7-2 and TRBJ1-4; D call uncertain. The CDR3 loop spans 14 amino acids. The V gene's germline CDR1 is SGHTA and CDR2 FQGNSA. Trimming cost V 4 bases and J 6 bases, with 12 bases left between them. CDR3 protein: CASSSGSWDEKLFF. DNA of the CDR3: TGTGCCAGCAGCTCCGGGTCCTGGGATGAAAAACTGTTTTTT.

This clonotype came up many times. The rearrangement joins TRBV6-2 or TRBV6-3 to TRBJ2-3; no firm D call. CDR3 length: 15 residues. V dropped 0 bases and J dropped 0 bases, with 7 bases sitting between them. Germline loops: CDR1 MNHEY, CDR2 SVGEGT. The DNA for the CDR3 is TGTGCCAGCAGTTACTCCGTCGCTAGCACAGATACGCAGTATTTT. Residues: CASSYSVASTDTQYF.